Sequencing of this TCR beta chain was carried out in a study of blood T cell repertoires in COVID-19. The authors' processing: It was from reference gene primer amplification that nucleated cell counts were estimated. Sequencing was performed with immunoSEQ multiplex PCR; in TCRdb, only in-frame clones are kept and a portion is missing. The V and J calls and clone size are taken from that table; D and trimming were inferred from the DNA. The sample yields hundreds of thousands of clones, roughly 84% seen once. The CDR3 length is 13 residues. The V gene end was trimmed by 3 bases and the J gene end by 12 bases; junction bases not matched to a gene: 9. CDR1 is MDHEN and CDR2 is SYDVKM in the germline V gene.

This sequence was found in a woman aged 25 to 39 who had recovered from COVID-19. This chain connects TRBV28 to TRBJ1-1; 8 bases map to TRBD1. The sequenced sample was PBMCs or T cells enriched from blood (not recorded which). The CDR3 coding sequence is TGTGCCAGCAGTTTTCCGACAGGGGCGAATACTTTCTTT. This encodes CASSFPTGANTFF. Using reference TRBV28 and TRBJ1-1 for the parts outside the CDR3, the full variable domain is DVKVTQSSRYLVKRTGEKVFLECVQDMDHENMFWYRQDPGLGLRLIYFSYDVKMKEKGDIPEGYSVSREKKERFSLILESASTNQTSMYLCASSFPTGANTFFGQGTRLTVV.